The next 29 T cell receptor beta chains were all read from a single sample in a study of T and B cells in COVID-19 patients. Multiplex PCR with BIOMED2 TRB-A/B primer pools amplified TRB rearrangements. A single record per CDR3 protein comes from TCRdb applying MiXCR to the multiplex PCR reads. The repertoire holds 6,000 to 8,500 distinct CDR3 sequences, more than 25% seen once, with 20% to 30% in the top ten. From blood, roughly 220-550 ng of genomic DNA served as TRB template. Source material: blood. The receptors derive from a human donor who had recovered from COVID-19.

The genes are TRBV7-6 and TRBJ2-2, with 8 bases identical to TRBD1. The V gene's germline CDR1 is SGHVS and CDR2 FNYEAQ. With V trimmed by 6 bases and J by 1 base, 4 bases remained unmatched. The CDR3 runs 15 residues. In DNA, the CDR3 is TGTGCCAGCAGAGTAGGGACAGGGAACACCGGGGAGCTGTTTTTT. Its translation: CASRVGTGNTGELFF.

This clonotype turned up a few times. The chain is built from TRBV5-1 and TRBJ2-1; D might be TRBD2 (5 bases). CDR3 length equals 12 residues. Trimming pared 4 bases from V and 6 bases from J, leaving 8 bases between. Germline assignment: CDR1 SGHRS and CDR2 YFSETQ. CDR3 sequence reads: CASSLTSNEQFF. CDR3 coding DNA: TGCGCCAGCAGCCTAACTAGCAATGAGCAGTTCTTC.

This chain joins TRBV5-4 and TRBJ2-1; 11 positions agree with TRBD1. Germline loops: CDR1 SGHNT, CDR2 YYREEE (reference sequence). This CDR3 is 18 amino acids long. Losses at the gene ends were 1 base for V and 3 bases for J; bases not matched to a gene: 9. CDR3 DNA: TGTGCCAGCAGCTTGAAGAGAGGACAGGGGGCTAGCTACAATGAGCAGTTCTTC. Amino acid sequence: CASSLKRGQGASYNEQFF.

This clonotype was observed a single time. This chain links TRBV7-9 with TRBJ1-5; D is undetermined. V was pared by 4 bases and J by 1 base, with 8 bases between. The CDR3 runs to 14 residues. Germline values: CDR1 SEHNR, CDR2 FQNEAQ (reference sequence). This CDR3 reads CASSSDRSNQPQHF. For the CDR3, the DNA is TGTGCCAGCAGCTCGGACCGAAGCAATCAGCCCCAGCATTTT.

In its sample, this clonotype was seen once. The chain is built from TRBV13 and TRBJ1-6, with D tentatively TRBD1 (6 bases). Deletions cut 6 bases from V and 10 bases from J, with 19 bases between. Germline CDR1 PRHDT, CDR2 FYEKMQ (reference sequence). The CDR3 has 15 residues. The CDR3 protein is CASRPVRGAESPLHF. Written as DNA, the CDR3 is TGTGCCAGCAGGCCCGTTCGGGGGGCGGAATCACCCCTCCACTTT.

The genes are TRBV6-1 and TRBJ2-7; possible D gene TRBD1, 6 bases. CDR3 length: 16 amino acids. Germline CDR1 reads MNHNS; CDR2 reads SASEGT. V lost 7 bases and J lost 3, with 22 bases in between. CDR3: CASTEWGPQGSYEQYV. The CDR3 region has the DNA TGTGCCAGCACCGAGTGGGGCCCCCAGGGGAGCTACGAGCAGTACGTC.

V gene TRBV19 combines with J gene TRBJ2-5, with D uncertain. The CDR3 contains 12 residues. The V and J ends lost 0 bases and 6 bases respectively, with 5 bases between them. CDR1 and CDR2 (germline): LNHDA, SQIVND (reference sequence). CDR3 sequence: CASSIDDQTQYF. CDR3 bases: TGTGCCAGTAGTATAGATGACCAGACCCAGTACTTC.

V and J are TRBV6-1 and TRBJ2-7; D gene uncertain. V was trimmed by 8 bases and J by 4 bases, leaving 18 bases between them. The CDR3 contains 14 residues. Germline V gives CDR1 MNHNS, CDR2 SASEGT. DNA for the CDR3: TGTGCCAGCGGGGTGGCAGGCTTGTTTTACGAGCAGTACGTC. Its protein is CASGVAGLFYEQYV.

A few counts support this clonotype. The chain joins TRBV6-2 or TRBV6-3 to TRBJ2-1; a weak D match, TRBD1 (6 bases). Germline loops: CDR1 MNHEY, CDR2 SVGEGT. The CDR3 consists of 14 residues. Trimming stripped 11 bases from V and 7 bases from J, with 21 bases between. CDR3 coding DNA: TGTGCCGCAGTTACAGGGTCCAAAAGGAATGAGCAGTTCTTC. Translation gives CAAVTGSKRNEQFF.

The table lists this clonotype with a few counts. The V call is TRBV27, the J call TRBJ1-3; the D is unclear. From germline, CDR1 is MNHEY and CDR2 SMNVEV (reference sequence). This CDR3 region has 14 residues. Trimming took 5 bases from V and 2 from J, leaving 10 bases between them. The CDR3 spells CASSPRETGNTIYF. The CDR3 bases are TGTGCCAGCAGTCCTAGGGAGACTGGAAACACCATATATTTT.

The chain employs TRBV5-4 and TRBJ1-1; possibly TRBD1 for D (6 bases). Germline V CDR1 and CDR2: SGHNT, YYREEE (reference sequence). The V end was cut by 0 bases, the J end by 4 bases, with 7 bases between. The CDR3 runs 13 residues. This CDR3 reads CASSLGTATEAFF. In DNA form, the CDR3 reads TGTGCCAGCAGCTTGGGGACAGCCACTGAAGCTTTCTTT.

By frequency in the sample, this clonotype is medium-sized. CDR3 sequence: CSVVPQGTYEQYV. The CDR3 bases are TGCAGCGTTGTACCACAGGGTACCTACGAGCAGTACGTC. The V gene is TRBV29-1, the J gene TRBJ2-7; D perhaps matches TRBD1 (6 bases). The germline gives CDR1 SQVTM, CDR2 ANQGSEA. The ends were cut back, 4 bases at V and 2 bases at J, with 12 bases in the middle. The CDR3 has 13 amino acids.

In DNA, the CDR3 is TGTGCCAGCAGCCCGGGACTAGCGGGCCCCGGGGATCAAGAGACCCAGTACTTC. Its translation: CASSPGLAGPGDQETQYF. This rearrangement joins TRBV5-4 to TRBJ2-5; 12 positions agree with TRBD2. V gave up 4 bases and J gave up 2 bases; unmatched junction bases: 12. Germline CDR1 and CDR2: SGHNT and YYREEE (reference sequence). CDR3 length: 18 residues.

This chain links TRBV6-2 or TRBV6-3 with TRBJ2-7; no clear D gene. The CDR3 is 11 amino acids. In germline, CDR1 is MNHEY, CDR2 SVGEGT. Between the trimmed V and J ends, which lost 5 bases and 2 bases, there was a span of 4 bases. The CDR3 DNA is TGTGCCAGCAGTCAGACCTACGAGCAGTACTTC. Amino acid sequence: CASSQTYEQYF.

The chain carries TRBV7-9 and TRBJ1-6, with D unclear. The CDR3 consists of 14 residues. Trimming took off 3 bases at V and 7 bases at J, with 10 bases between the two ends. Germline CDR1 SEHNR, CDR2 FQNEAQ (reference sequence). CDR3 nucleotides: TGTGCCAGCAGCTTGCCCAGTTTCAATTCACCCCTCCACTTT. Amino acid sequence: CASSLPSFNSPLHF.

By share of the sample, this clonotype is medium-sized. The chain recombines TRBV6-6 with TRBJ2-2; D is uncertain. CDR1 and CDR2 from the germline V gene are MNHNY and SVGAGI (reference sequence). The length of the CDR3 is 13 residues. Trimming took 8 bases from V and 7 from J, leaving 14 bases between them. CDR3 in amino acids: CASRLEAGGELFF. The DNA for the CDR3 is TGTGCCAGCCGCCTTGAGGCCGGCGGGGAGCTGTTTTTT.

This clonotype is large in the sample. V is TRBV29-1 and J is TRBJ2-7; tentatively, D is TRBD1 (6 bases). V lost 7 bases to trimming and J lost 3 bases, with 10 bases between them. Germline V CDR1 and CDR2: SQVTM, ANQGSEA. The CDR3 has 11 residues. This CDR3 reads CSANRDYEQYF. In DNA, the CDR3 is TGCAGCGCGAACAGGGACTACGAGCAGTACTTC.

This chain uses TRBV6-1 with TRBJ2-3; D could derive from TRBD1 or TRBD2 (5 bases each). The CDR3 loop spans 13 amino acids. In germline, CDR1 is MNHNS, CDR2 SASEGT. CDR3 residues: CVARDPAADTQYF. The CDR3 bases are TGTGTTGCTAGGGACCCGGCGGCAGATACGCAGTATTTT.

This chain uses TRBV24-1 with TRBJ2-1; 7 bases align to TRBD1. The ends lost 3 bases at V and 9 bases at J; junction bases unmatched: 10. Germline CDR1 KGHDR, CDR2 SFDVKD. The CDR3 sequence is 15 residues long. CDR3 coding DNA: TGTGCCACCAGTGATCCCCCCGCAGGGGGAATTGAGCAGTTCTTC. Encoded protein: CATSDPPAGGIEQFF.

This clonotype was observed a few times. The CDR3 loop is CASSEQGQLNEKLFF. CDR3 DNA sequence: TGTGCCAGCAGTGAACAGGGGCAACTTAATGAAAAACTGTTTTTT. This chain uses TRBV6-1 with TRBJ1-4; D is possibly TRBD1 (6 bases). This CDR3 has 15 amino acids. The V gene's germline CDR1 is MNHNS and CDR2 SASEGT. V dropped 2 bases and J dropped 4 bases, with 11 bases sitting between them.

V is TRBV19 and J is TRBJ1-5; D unresolved. Germline V gives CDR1 LNHDA, CDR2 SQIVND (reference sequence). V was cut by 3 bases and J by 0 bases, with 12 bases left in between. The length of the CDR3 is 16 residues. The CDR3: CASSIASGFSNQPQHF. As DNA, the CDR3 is TGTGCCAGTAGTATTGCGTCCGGGTTTAGCAATCAGCCCCAGCATTTT.

By share, this clonotype ranks as medium-sized. This sequence joins TRBV6-4 and TRBJ2-2; D possibly corresponds to TRBD2 (6 bases). The CDR3 has 16 residues. V was pared by 2 bases and J by 2 bases, with 12 bases between. Germline V CDR1 and CDR2: MRHNA, SNTAGT. The CDR3 region is CASSDRWTTNTGELFF. CDR3 DNA: TGTGCCAGCAGTGACCGATGGACTACCAACACCGGGGAGCTGTTTTTT.

With respect to this clonotype: This may be a read error, as it is one base from a much larger clone. No conserved phenylalanine or tryptophan is present at the end of the CDR3, so a read error is the likely explanation. This sequence joins TRBV15 and TRBJ2-6; D gene ambiguous. This CDR3 contains 13 residues. Germline V gene lookup returns CDR1 LNHNV and CDR2 YYDKDF (reference sequence). Deletions cut 2 bases from V and 8 bases from J, with 7 bases between. This CDR3 reads CATSRSLSNVLTS. CDR3 nucleotide sequence: TGTGCCACCAGCAGATCACTCTCCAACGTCCTGACTTCC.

As regards this clonotype: A much larger clone differs by one base, so this may be a read error. The V and J genes are TRBV29-1 and TRBJ1-2, with D uncertain. Germline lookup yields CDR1 SQVTM and CDR2 ANQGSEA. With 7 bases removed from V and 7 bases from J, the gap between germline ends came to 16 bases. This CDR3 region has 12 residues. The CDR3 sequence is CSAGEAGGGYTF. The CDR3, as DNA: TGCAGCGCTGGGGAGGCCGGCGGTGGCTACACCTTC.

The CDR3 is CASSIDPLRWGTEAFF. The CDR3, as DNA: TGTGCCAGTAGTATAGACCCTCTACGATGGGGCACTGAAGCTTTCTTT. The rearrangement joins TRBV19 to TRBJ1-1, with D uncertain. Germline V lookup: CDR1 LNHDA, CDR2 SQIVND (reference sequence). The CDR3 runs 16 residues. V was pared by 0 bases and J by 4 bases, with 15 bases between.

There are a few counts of this clonotype. The chain couples TRBV5-5 to TRBJ1-2; D not resolved. Germline V gene data show CDR1 as SGHKS and CDR2 as YYEKEE (reference sequence). V was pared by 0 bases and J by 5 bases, with 8 bases between. The CDR3 sequence is 13 residues long. The CDR3, as DNA: TGTGCCAGCAGCTTGGAGGGTGGATATGGCTACACCTTC. It yields the protein CASSLEGGYGYTF.

The DNA of the CDR3 is TGCGCCAGCAGGAGCGGGGGGAAAAGCTCCTACGAGCAGTACGTC. Its protein product is CASRSGGKSSYEQYV. The V call is TRBV10-1, the J call TRBJ2-7; TRBD2 aligns across 9 bases. This CDR3 spans 15 amino acids. With V trimmed by 6 bases and J by 0 bases, 6 bases remained unmatched. The germline V gene has CDR1 WNHNN and CDR2 SYGVQD (reference sequence).

Judged by abundance, this clonotype is medium-sized. The chain employs TRBV29-1 and TRBJ2-5; unclear D gene. This CDR3 spans 12 amino acids. V lost 5 bases and J lost 4, with 11 bases in between. Germline V lookup: CDR1 SQVTM, CDR2 ANQGSEA. The CDR3 nucleotides read TGCAGCGTTACCCCTGGGATAGAGACCCAGTACTTC. This sequence encodes CSVTPGIETQYF.

Judged by abundance, this clonotype is medium-sized. The V call is TRBV29-1, the J call TRBJ1-4, with 9 bases fitting TRBD1. CDR1 SQVTM and CDR2 ANQGSEA come from the germline V gene. After removal of 6 bases from V and 7 bases from J, the junction contained 6 bases not matched to a gene. This CDR3 region has 13 residues. In DNA form, the CDR3 reads TGCAGCGTGAGGGACAGGGTCCTTGAAAAACTGTTTTTT. As protein: CSVRDRVLEKLFF.